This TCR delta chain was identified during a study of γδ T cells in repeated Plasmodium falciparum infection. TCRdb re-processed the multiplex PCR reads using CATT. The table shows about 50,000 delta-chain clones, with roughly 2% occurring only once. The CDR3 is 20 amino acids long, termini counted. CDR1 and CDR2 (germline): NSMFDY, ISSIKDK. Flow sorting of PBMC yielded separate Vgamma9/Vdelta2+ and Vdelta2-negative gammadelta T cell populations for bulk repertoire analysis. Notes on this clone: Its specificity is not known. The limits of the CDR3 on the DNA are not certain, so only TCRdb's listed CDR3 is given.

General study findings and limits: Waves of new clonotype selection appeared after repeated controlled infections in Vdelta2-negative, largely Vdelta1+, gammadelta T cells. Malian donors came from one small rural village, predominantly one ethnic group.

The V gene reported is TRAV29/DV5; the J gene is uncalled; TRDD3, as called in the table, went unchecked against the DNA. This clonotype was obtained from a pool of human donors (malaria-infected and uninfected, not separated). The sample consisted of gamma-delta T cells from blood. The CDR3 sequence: CSVLLCSKRRNTGATDKLIF.